This record concerns one TCR beta chain sequence. This entry belongs to a study of patients and donors after allogeneic stem cell transplantation. Via MiXCR, TCRdb re-called the RT-PCR reads, giving one row per CDR3 protein. Among roughly 960,000 distinct CDR3 sequences, more than 15% were seen once, and the ten largest hold roughly 6%. The sample taken for sequencing was blood, either unsorted or a sorted T cell fraction (not recorded which). The clonotype comes from a human donor who was either an allogeneic HSCT recipient or a stem cell or donor lymphocyte infusion donor (not recorded which). It is not recorded whose cells these are; they may come from a transplant donor.

This chain's CDR3 is CASRGKPTGELFF. CDR3 sequence (DNA): TGTGCCTCGAGGGGCAAACCCACCGGGGAGCTGTTTTTT. The chain links TRBV6-1 to TRBJ2-2; the D gene could be TRBD1 or TRBD2 (5 bases each). Germline CDR1 and CDR2: MNHNS and SASEGT. V was pared by 11 bases and J by 4 bases, with 14 bases between. The CDR3 is 13 amino acids.